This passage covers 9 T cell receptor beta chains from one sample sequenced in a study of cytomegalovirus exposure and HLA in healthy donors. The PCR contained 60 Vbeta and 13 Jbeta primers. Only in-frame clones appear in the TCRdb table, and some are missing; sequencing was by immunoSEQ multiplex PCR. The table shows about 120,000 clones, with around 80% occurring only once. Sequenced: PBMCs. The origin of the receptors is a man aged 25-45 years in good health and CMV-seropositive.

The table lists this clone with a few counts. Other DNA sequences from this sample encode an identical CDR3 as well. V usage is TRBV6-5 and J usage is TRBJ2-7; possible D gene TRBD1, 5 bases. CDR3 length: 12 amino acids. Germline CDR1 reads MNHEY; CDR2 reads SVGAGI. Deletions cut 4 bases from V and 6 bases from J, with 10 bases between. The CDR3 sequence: CASSSGRVEQYF. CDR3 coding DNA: TGTGCCAGCAGTTCAGGGCGAGTCGAGCAGTACTTC.

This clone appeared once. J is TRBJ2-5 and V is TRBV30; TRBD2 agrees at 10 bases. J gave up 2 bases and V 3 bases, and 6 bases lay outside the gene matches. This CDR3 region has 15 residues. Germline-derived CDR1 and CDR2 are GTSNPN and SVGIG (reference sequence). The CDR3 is CAWRSGSGGQETQYF. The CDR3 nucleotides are TGTGCCTGGAGGTCGGGTAGCGGGGGGCAAGAGACCCAGTACTTC.

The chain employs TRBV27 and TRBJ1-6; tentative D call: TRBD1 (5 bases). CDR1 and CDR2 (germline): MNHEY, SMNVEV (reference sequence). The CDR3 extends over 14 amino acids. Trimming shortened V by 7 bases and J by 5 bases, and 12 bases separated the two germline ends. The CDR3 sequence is CASTRTLDNSPLHF. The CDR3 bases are TGTGCCAGCACTAGGACACTTGATAATTCACCCCTCCACTTT.

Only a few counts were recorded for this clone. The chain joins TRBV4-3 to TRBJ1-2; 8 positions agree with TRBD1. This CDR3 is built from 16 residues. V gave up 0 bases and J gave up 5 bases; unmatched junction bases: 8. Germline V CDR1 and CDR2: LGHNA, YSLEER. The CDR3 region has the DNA TGCGCCAGCAGCCAAGATTCTACAGGGGGTTTTTATGGCTACACCTTC. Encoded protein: CASSQDSTGGFYGYTF.

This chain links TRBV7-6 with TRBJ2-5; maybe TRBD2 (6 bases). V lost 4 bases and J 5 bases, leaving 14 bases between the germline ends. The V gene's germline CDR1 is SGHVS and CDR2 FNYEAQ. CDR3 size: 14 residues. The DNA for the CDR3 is TGTGCCAGCAGCTCCGGACTATCGGACGAGACCCAGTACTTC. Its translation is CASSSGLSDETQYF.

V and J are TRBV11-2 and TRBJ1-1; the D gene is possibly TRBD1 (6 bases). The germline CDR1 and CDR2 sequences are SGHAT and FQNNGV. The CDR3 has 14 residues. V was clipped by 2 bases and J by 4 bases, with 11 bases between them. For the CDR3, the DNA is TGTGCCAGCAGCTTAAACAGGGTTAGCACTGAAGCTTTCTTT. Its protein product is CASSLNRVSTEAFF.

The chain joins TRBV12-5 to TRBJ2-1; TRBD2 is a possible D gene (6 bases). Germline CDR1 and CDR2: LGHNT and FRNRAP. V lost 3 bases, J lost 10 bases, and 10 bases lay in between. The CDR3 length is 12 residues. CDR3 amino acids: CASGFWGDEQFF. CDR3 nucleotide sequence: TGTGCTAGTGGTTTTTGGGGGGACGAGCAGTTCTTC.

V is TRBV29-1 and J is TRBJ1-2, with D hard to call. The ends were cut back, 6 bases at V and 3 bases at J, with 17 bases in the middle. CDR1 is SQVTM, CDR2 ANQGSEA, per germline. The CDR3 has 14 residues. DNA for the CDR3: TGCAGCGTCGACCCCAGGAGGTCGGACTATGGCTACACCTTC. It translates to CSVDPRRSDYGYTF.

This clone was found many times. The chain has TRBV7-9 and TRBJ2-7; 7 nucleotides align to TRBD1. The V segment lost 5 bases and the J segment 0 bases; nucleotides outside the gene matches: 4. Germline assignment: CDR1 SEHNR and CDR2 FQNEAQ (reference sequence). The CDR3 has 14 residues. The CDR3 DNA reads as TGTGCCAGCAGCATTGGACAGGCCTCCTACGAGCAGTACTTC. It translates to CASSIGQASYEQYF.